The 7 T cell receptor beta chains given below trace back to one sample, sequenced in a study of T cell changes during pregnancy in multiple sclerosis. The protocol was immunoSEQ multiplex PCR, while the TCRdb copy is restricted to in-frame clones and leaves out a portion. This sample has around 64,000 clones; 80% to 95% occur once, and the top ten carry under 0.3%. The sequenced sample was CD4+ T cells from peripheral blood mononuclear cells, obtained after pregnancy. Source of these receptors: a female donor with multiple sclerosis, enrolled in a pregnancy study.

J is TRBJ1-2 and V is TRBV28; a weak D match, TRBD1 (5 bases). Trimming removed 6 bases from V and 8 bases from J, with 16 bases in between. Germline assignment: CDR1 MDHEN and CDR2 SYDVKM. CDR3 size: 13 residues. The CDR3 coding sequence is TGTGCCAGCAGGGGAGGGGACGTACTGGGCTACACCTTC. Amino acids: CASRGGDVLGYTF.

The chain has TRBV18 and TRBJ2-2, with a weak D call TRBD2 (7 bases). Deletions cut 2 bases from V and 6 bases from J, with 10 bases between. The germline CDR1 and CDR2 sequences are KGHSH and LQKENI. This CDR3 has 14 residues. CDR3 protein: CASSPSGGPGELFF. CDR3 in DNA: TGTGCCAGCTCACCATCCGGGGGGCCCGGGGAGCTGTTTTTT.

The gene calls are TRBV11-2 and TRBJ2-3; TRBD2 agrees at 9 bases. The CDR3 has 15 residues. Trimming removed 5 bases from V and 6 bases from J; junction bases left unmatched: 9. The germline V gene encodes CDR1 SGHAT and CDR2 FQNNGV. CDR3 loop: CASSPQGLAWDTQYF. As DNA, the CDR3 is TGTGCCAGCAGCCCCCAGGGACTAGCATGGGATACGCAGTATTTT. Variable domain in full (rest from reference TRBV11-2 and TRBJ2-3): EAGVAQSPRYKIIEKRQSVAFWCNPISGHATLYWYQQILGQGPKLLIQFQNNGVVDDSQLPKDRFSAERLKGVDSTLKIQPAKLEDSAVYLCASSPQGLAWDTQYFGPGTRLTVL.

CDR3: CASSKTGAVTEAFF. The CDR3 region has the DNA TGTGCCAGCAGTAAAACAGGGGCGGTCACTGAAGCTTTCTTT. This sequence joins TRBV25-1 and TRBJ1-1; 7 nucleotides align to TRBD1. This CDR3 is built from 14 residues. After removal of 5 bases from V and 4 bases from J, the junction contained 7 bases not matched to a gene. Germline CDR1 and CDR2: MGHDK and SYGVNS.

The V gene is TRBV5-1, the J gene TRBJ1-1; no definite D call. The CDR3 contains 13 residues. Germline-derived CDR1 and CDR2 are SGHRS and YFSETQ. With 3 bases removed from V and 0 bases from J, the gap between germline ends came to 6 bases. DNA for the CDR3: TGCGCCAGCAGCTATACAGTGAACACTGAAGCTTTCTTT. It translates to CASSYTVNTEAFF.

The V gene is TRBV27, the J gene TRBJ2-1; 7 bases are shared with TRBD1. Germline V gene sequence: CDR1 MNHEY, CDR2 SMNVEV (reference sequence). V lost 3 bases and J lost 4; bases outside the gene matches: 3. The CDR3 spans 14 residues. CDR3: CASSLTGYYNEQFF. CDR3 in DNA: TGTGCCAGCAGTTTGACAGGGTATTACAATGAGCAGTTCTTC.

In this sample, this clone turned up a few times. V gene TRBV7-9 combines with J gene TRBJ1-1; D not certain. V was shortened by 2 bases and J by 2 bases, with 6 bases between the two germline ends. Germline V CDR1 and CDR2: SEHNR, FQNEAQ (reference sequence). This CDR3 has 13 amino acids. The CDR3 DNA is TGTGCCAGCAGCTTACCGGTTAACACTGAAGCTTTCTTT. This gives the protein CASSLPVNTEAFF. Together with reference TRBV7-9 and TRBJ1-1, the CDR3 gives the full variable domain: DTGVSQNPRHKITKRGQNVTFRCDPISEHNRLYWYRQTLGQGPEFLTYFQNEAQLEKSRLLSDRFSAERPKGSFSTLEIQRTEQGDSAMYLCASSLPVNTEAFFGQGTRLTVV.